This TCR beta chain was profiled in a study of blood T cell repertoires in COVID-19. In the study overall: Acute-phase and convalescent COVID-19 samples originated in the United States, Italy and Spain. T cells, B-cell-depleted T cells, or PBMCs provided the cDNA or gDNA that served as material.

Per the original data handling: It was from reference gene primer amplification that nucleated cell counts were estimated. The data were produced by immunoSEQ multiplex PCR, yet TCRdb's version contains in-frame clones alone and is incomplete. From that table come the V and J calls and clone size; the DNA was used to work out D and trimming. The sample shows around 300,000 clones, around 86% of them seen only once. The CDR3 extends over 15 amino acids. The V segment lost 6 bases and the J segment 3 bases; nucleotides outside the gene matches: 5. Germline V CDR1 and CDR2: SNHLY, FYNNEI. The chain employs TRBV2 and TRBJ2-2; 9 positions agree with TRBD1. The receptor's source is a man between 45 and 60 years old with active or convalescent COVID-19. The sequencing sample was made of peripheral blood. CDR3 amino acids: CASSVQGADTGELFF. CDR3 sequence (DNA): TGTGCCAGCAGCGTACAGGGGGCGGACACCGGGGAGCTGTTTTTT.